These 18 T cell receptor beta chains were sequenced from one sample in a study of patients and donors after allogeneic stem cell transplantation. TCRdb used MiXCR to reprocess the RT-PCR reads, holding one entry per CDR3 protein. The sample contains 80,000 to 90,000 distinct CDR3 sequences, 48% of which appear only once. The sequenced sample was blood, either unsorted or a sorted T cell fraction (not recorded which). The receptors originated from a human donor who was either an allogeneic HSCT recipient or a stem cell or donor lymphocyte infusion donor (not recorded which). It is not recorded whose cells these are; they may come from a transplant donor.

This chain uses TRBV3-1 with TRBJ2-1; D may be TRBD2 (6 bases). The germline V and J ends were trimmed by 3 bases and 6 bases, with 18 bases remaining between them. The length of the CDR3 is 16 residues. Germline values: CDR1 LGHDT, CDR2 YNNKEL (reference sequence). The CDR3 DNA sequence: TGTGCCAGCAGCCAGAACACGGCGACCGGGGGCAATGAGCAGTTCTTC. Translation: CASSQNTATGGNEQFF.

The chain has TRBV28 and TRBJ1-2; maybe TRBD1 (5 bases). The V end was cut by 5 bases, the J end by 3 bases, with 13 bases between. CDR1 MDHEN and CDR2 SYDVKM come from the germline V gene. The CDR3 contains 14 residues. CDR3 nucleotide sequence: TGTGCCAGCAGTCGGGACGGAAGGGACTATGGCTACACCTTC. This translates into CASSRDGRDYGYTF.

This sequence joins TRBV6-5 and TRBJ2-1; tentatively, D is TRBD2 (5 bases). Germline V CDR1 and CDR2: MNHEY, SVGAGI. The CDR3 is made up of 14 amino acids. The germline V and J ends were trimmed by 8 bases and 6 bases, with 17 bases remaining between them. CDR3 nucleotides: TGTGCCAGCGTGGGAGACGACATACCCAATGAGCAGTTCTTC. It encodes CASVGDDIPNEQFF.

The chain is built from TRBV4-3 and TRBJ2-7; D unclear. The germline V gene encodes CDR1 LGHNA and CDR2 YSLEER. This CDR3 region has 15 residues. V lost 0 bases and J lost 4, with 13 bases in between. CDR3 region: CASSQDRNRLYEQYF. CDR3 DNA sequence: TGCGCCAGCAGCCAAGATCGCAACAGACTTTACGAGCAGTACTTC.

This clonotype was detected only once. The chain couples TRBV20-1 to TRBJ1-1, with a possible D match to TRBD1 (6 bases). The CDR3 has 14 residues. Germline V gene lookup returns CDR1 DFQATT and CDR2 SNEGSKA (reference sequence). Trimming took 5 bases from V and 1 from J, leaving 14 bases between them. The CDR3 DNA sequence: TGCAGTGCTTTCAGGGGCCGGAGGAACACTGAAGCTTTCTTT. Translation gives CSAFRGRRNTEAFF.

The chain recombines TRBV4-1 with TRBJ1-5, with D unclear. Germline V gene lookup returns CDR1 MGHRA and CDR2 YSYEKL. The CDR3 consists of 15 residues. The V and J ends lost 3 bases and 6 bases respectively, with 15 bases between them. In DNA, the CDR3 is TGCGCCAGCAGCCAGTCGACTTTGGACCTTCAGCCCCAGCATTTT. Translated, it gives CASSQSTLDLQPQHF.

The V and J genes are TRBV9 and TRBJ1-1, with D perhaps TRBD1 (6 bases). Trimming shortened V by 0 bases and J by 1 base, and 13 bases separated the two germline ends. The CDR3 extends over 16 amino acids. CDR1 and CDR2 (germline): SGDLS, YYNGEE. CDR3 loop: CASSVDFRGENTEAFF. The DNA of the CDR3 is TGTGCCAGCAGCGTAGATTTTAGGGGGGAGAACACTGAAGCTTTCTTT.

The chain combines TRBV20-1 with TRBJ1-6; TRBD1 aligns across 9 bases. Per germline, CDR1 DFQATT and CDR2 SNEGSKA (reference sequence). The CDR3 runs to 14 residues. J was trimmed by 10 bases and V by 3 bases; bases with no gene match: 7. Here the CDR3 reads CSAREDRGASPLHF. CDR3 DNA: TGCAGTGCTAGGGAGGACAGGGGAGCCTCACCCCTCCACTTT.

This clonotype occurred a few times. The V call is TRBV7-8, the J call TRBJ1-5; a weak D match, TRBD1 (5 bases). V lost 2 bases and J lost 0, with 11 bases in between. This CDR3 is built from 16 residues. Germline V gene data show CDR1 as SGHVS and CDR2 as FQNEAQ. CDR3 in DNA: TGTGCCAGCAGCTTAATCACAGGCACTAGCAATCAGCCCCAGCATTTT. Protein product: CASSLITGTSNQPQHF.

The J gene is TRBJ2-7, the V gene TRBV27, with 10 bases matching TRBD2. The CDR3 is 14 residues long. V was pared by 8 bases and J by 5 bases, with 9 bases of the junction left unmatched. Germline V gene lookup returns CDR1 MNHEY and CDR2 SMNVEV (reference sequence). CDR3 nucleotides: TGTGCCAGCTCAGCGGGAGGGCCCTCGAACGAGCAGTACTTC. It is translated as CASSAGGPSNEQYF.

The V call is TRBV5-1, the J call TRBJ2-1; 9 nucleotides agree with TRBD2. The V and J ends lost 2 bases and 5 bases, in that order; junction bases with no gene match: 8. The germline CDR1 and CDR2 sequences are SGHRS and YFSETQ. The CDR3 consists of 16 residues. This CDR3 is CASSLPGLAGNNEQFF. As DNA, the CDR3 is TGCGCCAGCAGCTTACCAGGGCTAGCGGGAAACAATGAGCAGTTCTTC. Full variable domain (outside the CDR3, taken from reference TRBV5-1 and TRBJ2-1): KAGVTQTPRYLIKTRGQQVTLSCSPISGHRSVSWYQQTPGQGLQFLFEYFSETQRNKGNFPGRFSGRQFSNSRSEMNVSTLELGDSALYLCASSLPGLAGNNEQFFGPGTRLTVL.

This chain links TRBV29-1 with TRBJ2-3; no firm D call. V shed 6 bases and J shed 2 bases, with 9 bases lying between them. The CDR3 is 12 residues long. From germline, CDR1 is SQVTM and CDR2 ANQGSEA. CDR3 in DNA: TGCAGCGTATGGCTGATCACAGATACGCAGTATTTT. Amino acid sequence: CSVWLITDTQYF.

The rearrangement joins TRBV29-1 to TRBJ1-2, with unresolved D. Deletions cut 5 bases from V and 8 bases from J, with 6 bases between. Germline V gene sequence: CDR1 SQVTM, CDR2 ANQGSEA. CDR3 size: 9 residues. The CDR3 sequence is CSVLEGYTF. The CDR3 DNA sequence: TGCAGCGTTCTTGAGGGCTACACCTTC.

The V call is TRBV19, the J call TRBJ2-1; 7 bases agree with TRBD2. This CDR3 contains 16 residues. Germline V gene lookup returns CDR1 LNHDA and CDR2 SQIVND (reference sequence). V was pared by 7 bases and J by 6 bases, with 15 bases of the junction left unmatched. CDR3 sequence reads: CASMEEAGDLSNEQFF. Here the CDR3 DNA reads TGTGCCAGTATGGAGGAGGCGGGAGATCTGTCCAATGAGCAGTTCTTC.

The genes are TRBV4-1 and TRBJ2-2, with TRBD1 matching over 7 bases. The CDR3 covers 16 residues. V shed 4 bases and J 11 bases; nucleotides not matched to a gene: 16. Germline CDR1 MGHRA, CDR2 YSYEKL. The CDR3: CASSPQGNWGSRELFF. CDR3 nucleotide sequence: TGCGCCAGCAGCCCACAGGGGAATTGGGGGTCCCGTGAGCTGTTTTTT.

This chain joins TRBV10-3 and TRBJ1-1; D ambiguous. Between the trimmed V and J ends, which lost 0 bases and 0 bases, there was a span of 17 bases. The germline V gene has CDR1 ENHRY and CDR2 SYGVKD. The CDR3 runs to 18 residues. CDR3 residues: CAISESPTKVNLNTEAFF. In nucleotides, the CDR3 is TGTGCCATCAGTGAGTCCCCCACCAAGGTGAATTTGAACACTGAAGCTTTCTTT.

The V call is TRBV29-1, the J call TRBJ2-7, with D unclear. CDR1 SQVTM and CDR2 ANQGSEA come from the germline V gene. CDR3 length equals 14 residues. The ends were cut back, 7 bases at V and 3 bases at J, with 19 bases in the middle. This CDR3 is CSAVSPTQNYEQYF. The CDR3 DNA reads as TGCAGCGCCGTCTCGCCGACACAAAACTACGAGCAGTACTTC.

The chain carries TRBV20-1 and TRBJ2-3; 8 nucleotides match TRBD2. This CDR3 has 14 amino acids. Germline-derived CDR1 and CDR2 are DFQATT and SNEGSKA (reference sequence). V shed 3 bases and J 3 bases; nucleotides not matched to a gene: 5. The CDR3 region has the DNA TGCAGTGCTAGCTGGGCTAGCGGGACAGATACGCAGTATTTT. This gives the protein CSASWASGTDTQYF.